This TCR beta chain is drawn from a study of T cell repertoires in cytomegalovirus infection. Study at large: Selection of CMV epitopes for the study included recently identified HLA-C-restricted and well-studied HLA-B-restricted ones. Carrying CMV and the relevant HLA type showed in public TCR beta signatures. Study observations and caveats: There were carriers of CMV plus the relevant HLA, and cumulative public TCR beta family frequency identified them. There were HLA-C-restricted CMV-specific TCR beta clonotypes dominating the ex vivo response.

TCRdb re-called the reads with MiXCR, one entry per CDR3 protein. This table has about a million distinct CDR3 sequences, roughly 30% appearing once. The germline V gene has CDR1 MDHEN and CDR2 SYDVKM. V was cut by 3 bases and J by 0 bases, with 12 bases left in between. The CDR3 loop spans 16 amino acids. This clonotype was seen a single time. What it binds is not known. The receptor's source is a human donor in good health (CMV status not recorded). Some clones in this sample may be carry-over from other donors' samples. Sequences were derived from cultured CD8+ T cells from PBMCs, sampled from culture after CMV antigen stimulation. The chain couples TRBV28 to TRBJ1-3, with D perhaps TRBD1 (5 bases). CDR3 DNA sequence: TGTGCCAGCAGTTTGGGGCCGGCCGGCTCTGGAAACACCATATATTTT. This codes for CASSLGPAGSGNTIYF.